This TCR beta chain appears in the sequencing data of a study of technical replicates of blood from a few donors. Produced via immunoSEQ multiplex PCR; TCRdb's table is partial and in-frame only. The sample consists of almost 90,000 clones, around 95% of them appearing once. The receptor was isolated from a human donor in good health. The sample comprised T cells isolated from PBMCs.

The CDR3 bases are TGCGCCAGCAGTGAAAAGCCCACCGGGGAGCTGTTTTTT. This encodes CASSEKPTGELFF. The chain has TRBV10-2 and TRBJ2-2; D uncertain. From germline, CDR1 is WSHSY and CDR2 SAAADI. Trimming left V 3 bases short and J 4 bases short, with 6 bases between. This CDR3 contains 13 residues.